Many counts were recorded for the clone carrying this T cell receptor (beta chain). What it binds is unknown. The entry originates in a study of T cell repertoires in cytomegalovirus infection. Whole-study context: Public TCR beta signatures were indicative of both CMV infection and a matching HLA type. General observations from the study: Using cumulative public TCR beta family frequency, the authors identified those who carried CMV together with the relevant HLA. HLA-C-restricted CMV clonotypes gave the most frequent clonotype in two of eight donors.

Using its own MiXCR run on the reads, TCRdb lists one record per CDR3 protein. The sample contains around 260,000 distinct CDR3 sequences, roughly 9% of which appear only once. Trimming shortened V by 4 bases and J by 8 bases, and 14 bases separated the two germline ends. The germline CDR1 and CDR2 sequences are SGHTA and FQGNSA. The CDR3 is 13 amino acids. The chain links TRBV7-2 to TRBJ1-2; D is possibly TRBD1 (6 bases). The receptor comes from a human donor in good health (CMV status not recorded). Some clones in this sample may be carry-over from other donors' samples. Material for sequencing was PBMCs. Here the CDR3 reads CASSSNRVHGYTF. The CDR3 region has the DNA TGTGCCAGCAGCTCCAACAGGGTCCACGGCTACACCTTC. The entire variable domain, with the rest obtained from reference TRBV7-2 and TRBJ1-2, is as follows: GAGVSQSPSNKVTEKGKDVELRCDPISGHTALYWYRQSLGQGLEFLIYFQGNSAPDKSGLPSDRFSAERTGGSVSTLTIQRTQQEDSAVYLCASSSNRVHGYTFGSGTRLTVV.